The clone carrying this T cell receptor beta chain was recorded at least ten times. These data originate in a study of metastatic and nonmetastatic thyroid tumors. The CDR3 length is 15 residues. The trim removed 5 bases at V and 3 bases at J, leaving 5 bases unmatched. CDR1 SNHLY and CDR2 FYNNEI come from the germline V gene. TCRdb redid the clone calls on the PCR reads using MiXCR. The table shows approximately 44,000 clones, with 24% occurring only once. Until they underwent thyroid surgery, no patient had received any treatment. The TCR comes from a female donor with papillary thyroid cancer or a benign thyroid nodule (not recorded which). Some clones in this sample may be carry-over from other donors' samples. The chain has TRBV2 and TRBJ1-4; 8 bases map to TRBD1. What was sequenced was tumor tissue. The CDR3 sequence: CASSKGQASNEKLFF. The DNA of the CDR3 is TGTGCCAGCAGTAAGGGACAGGCGTCTAATGAAAAACTGTTTTTT. Full variable domain (outside the CDR3, taken from reference TRBV2 and TRBJ1-4): EPEVTQTPSHQVTQMGQEVILRCVPISNHLYFYWYRQILGQKVEFLVSFYNNEISEKSEIFDDQFSVERPDGSNFTLKIRSTKLEDSAMYFCASSKGQASNEKLFFGSGTQLSVL.